This is a list of T cell receptor beta chains from one sample in a study of T cells after yellow fever vaccination. TCRdb independently ran MiXCR on the 5' RACE reads; one entry per CDR3 protein. This table has a few hundred thousand distinct CDR3 sequences, around 8.1% appearing once. The sequences come from PBMCs, collected around 45 days after the first yellow fever vaccination. These receptor sequences come from a man in his late teens or twenties who received the YFV17D yellow fever vaccine. The CDR3 runs from the conserved cysteine through the conserved F or W. The D gene is left open where the match is weak. Clone size is shown for a subset of rows, as once, few, many or a class of expanded clone.

d_gene	len	v_gene	j_gene	abundance	CDR3nt	CDR3aa
.	14	TRBV24-1	TRBJ2-1	.	TGTGCCACTACAGGCCTGAAGACGATCGATGAGCAGTTCTTC	CATTGLKTIDEQFF
TRBD2	14	TRBV29-1	TRBJ2-7	.	TGCAGCGCCGGAACGGGGGGGAGCTCCTACGAGCAGTACTTC	CSAGTGGSSYEQYF
.	15	TRBV5-1	TRBJ2-3	.	TGCGCCAGCAAGGAGCGAGGGGTGTTCGCAGATACGCAGTATTTT	CASKERGVFADTQYF
.	13	TRBV29-1	TRBJ2-5	.	TGCAGCGTTGTGCAGGGCGGTGGAGAGACCCAGTACTTC	CSVVQGGGETQYF
.	14	TRBV12-3/TRBV12-4	TRBJ2-7	few	TGTGCCAGCAGTTTTCAGGCCTGGGCCTACGAGCAGTACTTC	CASSFQAWAYEQYF
.	14	TRBV11-2	TRBJ2-3	.	TGTGCCAGCAGCTTAAGAACTAACACAGATACGCAGTATTTT	CASSLRTNTDTQYF
.	14	TRBV7-9	TRBJ1-4	few	TGTGCCAGCAGCCCCGTACAGGGCAATGAAAAACTGTTTTTT	CASSPVQGNEKLFF
.	18	TRBV27	TRBJ2-5	few	TGTGCCAGCAGTCCCGCTGCGGGCACGATCCCCCGACAAGAGACCCAGTACTTC	CASSPAAGTIPRQETQYF
.	17	TRBV9	TRBJ2-2	.	TGTGCCAGCAGCCCGAGACCTAGACAGGAAAACACCGGGGAGCTGTTTTTT	CASSPRPRQENTGELFF
TRBD1	16	TRBV7-9	TRBJ1-1	.	TGTGCCAGCAGCTTAGAGGGGCGACAGGGTAACACTGAAGCTTTCTTT	CASSLEGRQGNTEAFF